This T cell receptor beta chain was profiled in a study of a mutant IDH1 vaccine in newly diagnosed glioma. Background on the study: Of treated patients, roughly 62% were men and approximately 40% women, averaging roughly 42 years. The earlier regimen, radiotherapy, temozolomide, or both, was most often both.

Indicated time point: baseline, week 1 (first vaccination visit). Sample treatment: pre-vaccination baseline after standard-of-care therapy. Each of the donors came in with new WHO grade 3 or 4 astrocytomas that were IDH1-mutant and ATRX-lost. Study-level findings and limits: The authors found pseudoprogression apparently unrelated to changes in top peripheral T cell clonotypes.

This clone appeared a single time. Its antigen is unidentified. Per germline, CDR1 SEHNR and CDR2 FQNEAQ (reference sequence). J lost 4 bases, V lost 2 bases, and 5 bases had no gene match. The CDR3 is 15 amino acids. Some clones are missing from TCRdb's copy, which holds only in-frame ones; the method was immunoSEQ multiplex PCR. The table lists 85,000 to 100,000 clones, roughly 90% of them singletons, with roughly 0.54% in the top ten. J is TRBJ2-3 and V is TRBV7-9; TRBD1 aligns across 8 bases. This clonotype originated in a woman aged 45-59 years with glioma. The starting material was PBMCs, obtained from a glioma patient treated with radiotherapy, temozolomide or both. CDR3 loop: CASSLTGGIADTQYF. In nucleotides, the CDR3 is TGTGCCAGCAGCTTAACAGGGGGTATCGCAGATACGCAGTATTTT.